The rows below give T cell receptor beta chains drawn from one sample of a study of identical twins. Via MiXCR, TCRdb re-called the 5' RACE reads, giving one row per CDR3 protein. Among some 690,000 distinct CDR3 sequences listed, approximately 22% were seen once. The same sample was also studied in work on T cells expressing NK-cell markers.

The sequencing sample was made of PBMCs. These receptor sequences come from a woman younger than 35 in good health. CDR3s include the opening cysteine and the closing phenylalanine or tryptophan. Fields, in order: V gene, clone size, J gene, D gene, CDR3 DNA, CDR3 protein. The D gene is left open where the match is weak. Rows give clone size only sometimes, using once, few, many, or a class for an expanded clone.

V: TRBV11-2; size: NA; J: TRBJ2-5; D: TRBD2; DNA: TGTGCCAGCAGCTTCACTAGCGGGGGCTTTGGGGGCCAGTACTTC; CDR3: CASSFTSGGFGGQYF
V: TRBV25-1; size: NA; J: TRBJ2-7; D: TRBD2; DNA: TGTGCCAGCAGTGAATTAGGCGGGACTAGCGGCAACTCCTACGAGCAGTACTTC; CDR3: CASSELGGTSGNSYEQYF
V: TRBV20-1; size: many; J: TRBJ2-5; D: TRBD2; DNA: TGCAGTGCCGCGGGGGTCCAAGAGACCCAGTACTTC; CDR3: CSAAGVQETQYF
V: TRBV12-3/TRBV12-4; size: many; J: TRBJ2-2; D: NA; DNA: TGTGCCAGCAGTTTATCGGGCGGGGAGCTGTTTTTT; CDR3: CASSLSGGELFF
V: TRBV12-3/TRBV12-4; size: many; J: TRBJ2-7; D: NA; DNA: TGTGCCAGCAGTATGAACTACGAGCAGTACTTC; CDR3: CASSMNYEQYF
V: TRBV29-1; size: few; J: TRBJ2-5; D: NA; DNA: TGCAGCGTTGTGGGCAGGGGGGACCAAGAGACCCAGTACTTC; CDR3: CSVVGRGDQETQYF
V: TRBV9; size: NA; J: TRBJ2-5; D: TRBD1; DNA: TGTGCCAGCAGCCTGCCCGGGACAGGGGAAGAGACCCAGTACTTC; CDR3: CASSLPGTGEETQYF
V: TRBV12-3/TRBV12-4; size: NA; J: TRBJ1-5; D: NA; DNA: TGTGCCAGCAGTTTTGGGGTTGAAAGGACACCCGATTTTCTCAATCAGCCCCAGCATTTT; CDR3: CASSFGVERTPDFLNQPQHF
V: TRBV20-1; size: few; J: TRBJ2-3; D: TRBD2; DNA: TGCAGTGCTAGTAGGTTTCGCGGGGGGGCCTGGGCAGATACGCAGTATTTT; CDR3: CSASRFRGGAWADTQYF
V: TRBV6-1; size: once; J: TRBJ1-2; D: TRBD1; DNA: TGTGCCAGCAGTGTGACAGGGGACCCCATTAGTGGCTACACCTTC; CDR3: CASSVTGDPISGYTF
V: TRBV13; size: many; J: TRBJ2-2; D: NA; DNA: TGTGCCAGCAGCTTTCTTCAGGGAGGCACCGGGGAGCTGTTTTTT; CDR3: CASSFLQGGTGELFF
V: TRBV5-5; size: few; J: TRBJ1-2; D: TRBD1; DNA: TGTGCCAGCAGCTTGACAGGGGGGCCTGCTAACTATGGCTACACCTTC; CDR3: CASSLTGGPANYGYTF
V: TRBV5-1; size: NA; J: TRBJ2-2; D: NA; DNA: TGCGCCAGCGTATTGGGGGACCGAGACACCGGGGAGCTGTTTTTT; CDR3: CASVLGDRDTGELFF
V: TRBV9; size: NA; J: TRBJ1-3; D: NA; DNA: TGTGCCAGCAGCGTAGCTGGTCCGTACTCTGGAAACACCATATATTTT; CDR3: CASSVAGPYSGNTIYF
V: TRBV9; size: NA; J: TRBJ2-1; D: NA; DNA: TGTGCCAGCAGCGTAGCACCGGGTATGAATGAGCAGTTCTTC; CDR3: CASSVAPGMNEQFF
V: TRBV6-5; size: NA; J: TRBJ2-3; D: TRBD2; DNA: TGTGCCAGCAGTTACTCGAGTAGCGGGGGGGGTACGCAGTATTTT; CDR3: CASSYSSSGGGTQYF
V: TRBV29-1; size: many; J: TRBJ2-1; D: NA; DNA: TGCAGCGTTGTTACAGGCTGGCAGTTCTTC; CDR3: CSVVTGWQFF
V: TRBV12-3/TRBV12-4; size: few; J: TRBJ1-5; D: NA; DNA: TGTGCCAGCAGTTTTCGGCAGGGAGGTCAGCCCCAGCATTTT; CDR3: CASSFRQGGQPQHF
V: TRBV7-8; size: NA; J: TRBJ2-4; D: NA; DNA: TGTGCCAGCAGCTTAGTTGACGGACACAGGAGGGGAAAAAACATTCAGTACTTC; CDR3: CASSLVDGHRRGKNIQYF
V: TRBV7-8; size: NA; J: TRBJ1-6; D: NA; DNA: TGTGCCAGCAGCAGGGGATACTCACCCCTCCACTTT; CDR3: CASSRGYSPLHF
V: TRBV13; size: few; J: TRBJ2-1; D: TRBD2; DNA: TGTGCCAGCAGCTTAGCTAGCGGGAGGGTTGAGCAGTTCTTC; CDR3: CASSLASGRVEQFF
V: TRBV29-1; size: few; J: TRBJ1-2; D: TRBD1; DNA: TGCAGCGCCACAGGGGGCGATGGCTACACCTTC; CDR3: CSATGGDGYTF
V: TRBV5-1; size: NA; J: TRBJ2-7; D: TRBD2; DNA: TGCGCCAGCAGCTTGACGGGTGCGGGAGGTTACGAGCAGTACTTC; CDR3: CASSLTGAGGYEQYF
V: TRBV18; size: NA; J: TRBJ2-3; D: TRBD2; DNA: TGTGCCAGCTCACCTTGGACTAGCGGTCCTAGCACAGATACGCAGTATTTT; CDR3: CASSPWTSGPSTDTQYF
V: TRBV5-1; size: few; J: TRBJ2-7; D: TRBD1; DNA: TGCGCCAGCAGTGAGGGGGCTGTGTACGAGCAGTACTTC; CDR3: CASSEGAVYEQYF
V: TRBV5-1; size: NA; J: TRBJ2-1; D: NA; DNA: TGCGCCAGCAGCACAAATTACAATGAGCAGTTCTTC; CDR3: CASSTNYNEQFF
V: TRBV7-9; size: few; J: TRBJ2-7; D: NA; DNA: TGTGCCAGCAGCTTAATGGAAGGGCGCGAGCAGTACTTC; CDR3: CASSLMEGREQYF
V: TRBV6-5; size: NA; J: TRBJ2-1; D: TRBD2; DNA: TGTGCCAGCAGTTACTATGCGGCTAGCGGGAGCAATGAGCAGTTCTTC; CDR3: CASSYYAASGSNEQFF
V: TRBV12-3/TRBV12-4; size: NA; J: TRBJ2-1; D: NA; DNA: TGTGCCAGCAGTTTATTAATTAGGTCCAGTTCATACAATGAGCAGTTCTTC; CDR3: CASSLLIRSSSYNEQFF